This is a list of T cell receptor beta chains from one sample in a study of CD8 T cells in ankylosing spondylitis. One entry per CDR3 protein results from TCRdb running MiXCR on the 5' RACE reads. Here the sample spans approximately 150,000 distinct CDR3 sequences, 30% to 40% being singletons. The material sequenced was synovial fluid, either unsorted or a sorted T cell fraction (not recorded which). These TCRs come from a male donor with ankylosing spondylitis. Both conserved end residues are part of each CDR3. Each record gives: clone size, V gene, J gene, D gene, CDR3 DNA, CDR3 protein. The D gene is left open where the match is weak. Rows give clone size only sometimes, using once, few, many, or a class for an expanded clone.

clone size: NA
V gene: TRBV20-1
J gene: TRBJ2-3
D gene: TRBD2
CDR3 DNA: TGCAGTGCAAAACTAGCGGGGGGCCGCACAGATACGCAGTATTTT
CDR3 protein: CSAKLAGGRTDTQYF

clone size: few
V gene: TRBV28
J gene: TRBJ2-3
D gene: NA
CDR3 DNA: TGTGCCAGCTTCTCGAGCACAGATACGCAGTATTTT
CDR3 protein: CASFSSTDTQYF

clone size: NA
V gene: TRBV12-3/TRBV12-4
J gene: TRBJ1-5
D gene: TRBD1
CDR3 DNA: TGTGCCAGCAGTTTTCGGACAGGGGAGGTGTCAGGTCAGCCCCAGCATTTT
CDR3 protein: CASSFRTGEVSGQPQHF

clone size: few
V gene: TRBV5-1
J gene: TRBJ2-1
D gene: TRBD2
CDR3 DNA: TGCGCCAGCAGCTTGATGAGCGGGGGGCACAATGAGCAGTTCTTC
CDR3 protein: CASSLMSGGHNEQFF

clone size: few
V gene: TRBV7-3
J gene: TRBJ2-1
D gene: TRBD2
CDR3 DNA: TGTGCCAGCAGCCAGGGACTAGCGGGTGAGCAGTTCTTC
CDR3 protein: CASSQGLAGEQFF

clone size: once
V gene: TRBV20-1
J gene: TRBJ2-7
D gene: TRBD2
CDR3 DNA: TGCAGTGCTCAGGCTAGCGGGATTACCTACGAGCAGTACTTC
CDR3 protein: CSAQASGITYEQYF

clone size: NA
V gene: TRBV7-2
J gene: TRBJ2-5
D gene: TRBD2
CDR3 DNA: TGTGCCAGCAGCTCCTGGGGCGCAGGGACTAATCAAGAGACCCAGTACTTC
CDR3 protein: CASSSWGAGTNQETQYF

clone size: NA
V gene: TRBV20-1
J gene: TRBJ2-2
D gene: NA
CDR3 DNA: TGCAGTGCTACAAGGTCGGACACCGGGGAGCTGTTTTTT
CDR3 protein: CSATRSDTGELFF

clone size: NA
V gene: TRBV3-1
J gene: TRBJ1-6
D gene: NA
CDR3 DNA: TGTGCCAGCAGCGGCCGCCCTTGGGACGGGAATTCACCCCTCCACTTT
CDR3 protein: CASSGRPWDGNSPLHF

clone size: NA
V gene: TRBV7-9
J gene: TRBJ1-4
D gene: NA
CDR3 DNA: TGTGCCAGCAGCTCGATCCGCGGACAGCGACAAAATGAAAAACTGTTTTTT
CDR3 protein: CASSSIRGQRQNEKLFF

clone size: NA
V gene: TRBV19
J gene: TRBJ1-5
D gene: TRBD1
CDR3 DNA: TGTGCCAGTAGTATCGCGATCTCGGACAGGGCGGGCCAGCCCCAGCATTTT
CDR3 protein: CASSIAISDRAGQPQHF

clone size: NA
V gene: TRBV4-1
J gene: TRBJ2-2
D gene: NA
CDR3 DNA: TGCGCCAGCAGCCCCTTACAAAGCGCGAACACCGGGGAGCTGTTTTTT
CDR3 protein: CASSPLQSANTGELFF

clone size: few
V gene: TRBV11-2
J gene: TRBJ2-5
D gene: TRBD1
CDR3 DNA: TGTGCCAGCAGCTTAGGGGCCGGGACAGGGGGCTTAGAGACCCAGTACTTC
CDR3 protein: CASSLGAGTGGLETQYF

clone size: few
V gene: TRBV3-1
J gene: TRBJ1-2
D gene: TRBD1
CDR3 DNA: TGTGCCAGCAGCCAAGATCGTCAGGGGGCCCGCTATGGCTACACCTTC
CDR3 protein: CASSQDRQGARYGYTF

clone size: few
V gene: TRBV6-6
J gene: TRBJ2-1
D gene: NA
CDR3 DNA: TGTGCCAGCAGCACGGGGGAGCAGTTCTTC
CDR3 protein: CASSTGEQFF

clone size: few
V gene: TRBV20-1
J gene: TRBJ2-7
D gene: TRBD2
CDR3 DNA: TGCAGTGCCCAGCCGTCTAGCGGAGCGTCCTACGAGCAGTACTTC
CDR3 protein: CSAQPSSGASYEQYF

clone size: many
V gene: TRBV10-3
J gene: TRBJ2-1
D gene: NA
CDR3 DNA: TGTGCCACTCGGGGTACAACGTACAATGAGCAGTTCTTC
CDR3 protein: CATRGTTYNEQFF

clone size: NA
V gene: TRBV5-1
J gene: TRBJ2-1
D gene: TRBD1
CDR3 DNA: TGCGCCAGCAGCTTGGGAGGTCTTGGACAGGGGGCGCTTAGTGAGCAGTTCTTC
CDR3 protein: CASSLGGLGQGALSEQFF

clone size: NA
V gene: TRBV5-5
J gene: TRBJ2-7
D gene: TRBD1
CDR3 DNA: TGTGCCAGCAGCACCCTACAGGGGTACGAGCAGTACTTC
CDR3 protein: CASSTLQGYEQYF

clone size: few
V gene: TRBV18
J gene: TRBJ1-4
D gene: NA
CDR3 DNA: TGTGCCAGCTCACTAATTGCGGAAAATGAAAAACTGTTTTTT
CDR3 protein: CASSLIAENEKLFF

clone size: few
V gene: TRBV29-1
J gene: TRBJ2-7
D gene: NA
CDR3 DNA: TGCAGCGTTGTAAACCTCTACGAGCAGTACTTC
CDR3 protein: CSVVNLYEQYF

clone size: NA
V gene: TRBV7-9
J gene: TRBJ1-6
D gene: NA
CDR3 DNA: TGTGCCAGCAGCTTAGGCTTGACGGGCGTTTCACCCCTCCACTTT
CDR3 protein: CASSLGLTGVSPLHF

clone size: once
V gene: TRBV6-1
J gene: TRBJ1-5
D gene: TRBD1
CDR3 DNA: TGTGCCAGCAGTATAGACAGGGTAGCTAATCAGCCCCAGCATTTT
CDR3 protein: CASSIDRVANQPQHF

clone size: few
V gene: TRBV6-4
J gene: TRBJ1-5
D gene: NA
CDR3 DNA: TGTGCCAGCACCCACCGGGGGACGGGCAATCAGCCCCAGCATTTT
CDR3 protein: CASTHRGTGNQPQHF

clone size: NA
V gene: TRBV5-1
J gene: TRBJ1-1
D gene: NA
CDR3 DNA: TGCGCCAGCAGCTTATCACTCGGGGCATCCCGGATGGACACTGAAGCTTTCTTT
CDR3 protein: CASSLSLGASRMDTEAFF

clone size: few
V gene: TRBV20-1
J gene: TRBJ1-4
D gene: NA
CDR3 DNA: TGCAGTGCTAGACCCTCCGGGGAAAAACTGTTTTTT
CDR3 protein: CSARPSGEKLFF

clone size: NA
V gene: TRBV9
J gene: TRBJ2-2
D gene: TRBD1
CDR3 DNA: TGTGCCAGCAGCGTAGGGCTGTTGAGGGGGCGTGACACCGGGGAGCTGTTTTTT
CDR3 protein: CASSVGLLRGRDTGELFF

clone size: many
V gene: TRBV2
J gene: TRBJ2-7
D gene: NA
CDR3 DNA: TGTGCCAGCAGGCGGGACTTACCCTACGAGCAGTACTTC
CDR3 protein: CASRRDLPYEQYF

clone size: NA
V gene: TRBV7-2
J gene: TRBJ2-5
D gene: TRBD2
CDR3 DNA: TGTGCCAGCAGCTTAGAGCTAGCGGGGTACCAAGAGACCCAGTACTTC
CDR3 protein: CASSLELAGYQETQYF

clone size: NA
V gene: TRBV12-3/TRBV12-4
J gene: TRBJ2-7
D gene: TRBD2
CDR3 DNA: TGTGCCAGCAGGTCGACTAGCAGCTACGAGCAGTACTTC
CDR3 protein: CASRSTSSYEQYF

clone size: NA
V gene: TRBV12-3/TRBV12-4
J gene: TRBJ2-7
D gene: NA
CDR3 DNA: TGTGCCAGCAGTTTAGGTTTAGGGGGCTACGAGCAGTACTTC
CDR3 protein: CASSLGLGGYEQYF

clone size: few
V gene: TRBV27
J gene: TRBJ1-4
D gene: NA
CDR3 DNA: TGTGCCAGCAGTTTAAGGGAGGGGCGAAAACTGTTTTTT
CDR3 protein: CASSLREGRKLFF

clone size: NA
V gene: TRBV25-1
J gene: TRBJ2-7
D gene: NA
CDR3 DNA: TGTGCCAGCAGTGATAATGGCAGGGACATCTACGAGCAGTACTTC
CDR3 protein: CASSDNGRDIYEQYF

clone size: few
V gene: TRBV5-1
J gene: TRBJ2-1
D gene: TRBD2
CDR3 DNA: TGCGCCAGCAGCTTCGGCGGGAGCTCCTACAATGAGCAGTTCTTC
CDR3 protein: CASSFGGSSYNEQFF

clone size: NA
V gene: TRBV5-1
J gene: TRBJ2-5
D gene: NA
CDR3 DNA: TGCGCCAGCAGCCGGACGGTCCGGTACCAAGAGACCCAGTACTTC
CDR3 protein: CASSRTVRYQETQYF

clone size: NA
V gene: TRBV16
J gene: TRBJ1-3
D gene: NA
CDR3 DNA: TGTGCCAGCAGCCAACAGGGGACTGGAAACACCATATATTTT
CDR3 protein: CASSQQGTGNTIYF

clone size: NA
V gene: TRBV7-9
J gene: TRBJ1-1
D gene: TRBD1
CDR3 DNA: TGTGCCAGCATAAACCGGGACAGGGGTCGCACTGAAGCTTTCTTT
CDR3 protein: CASINRDRGRTEAFF

clone size: NA
V gene: TRBV12-3/TRBV12-4
J gene: TRBJ2-2
D gene: NA
CDR3 DNA: TGTGCCAGCAGTTTCAGGGACCTGAACACCGGGGAGCTGTTTTTT
CDR3 protein: CASSFRDLNTGELFF

clone size: NA
V gene: TRBV29-1
J gene: TRBJ1-1
D gene: NA
CDR3 DNA: TGCAGCGTTGGGGGCGACAGGAACACTGAAGCTTTCTTT
CDR3 protein: CSVGGDRNTEAFF

clone size: many
V gene: TRBV5-1
J gene: TRBJ1-6
D gene: TRBD1
CDR3 DNA: TGCGCCAGCAGGTACGGGACAGGGGAGAATTCACCCCTCCACTTT
CDR3 protein: CASRYGTGENSPLHF

clone size: NA
V gene: TRBV6-1
J gene: TRBJ1-2
D gene: NA
CDR3 DNA: TGTGCCAGCAGCAACCATGGGAGCCCTATAGATAATTATGGCTACACCTTC
CDR3 protein: CASSNHGSPIDNYGYTF

clone size: few
V gene: TRBV29-1
J gene: TRBJ1-1
D gene: NA
CDR3 DNA: TGCAGCGTTGAAGACTTCCCGGGGCAAGCTTTCTTT
CDR3 protein: CSVEDFPGQAFF

clone size: NA
V gene: TRBV24-1
J gene: TRBJ2-1
D gene: TRBD1
CDR3 DNA: TGTGCCACCAGTGATTTCAGTCAGGGGGCGCGAAATGAGCAGTTCTTC
CDR3 protein: CATSDFSQGARNEQFF

clone size: NA
V gene: TRBV5-6
J gene: TRBJ2-3
D gene: NA
CDR3 DNA: TGTGCCAGCAGCCCTTCCCAGCGGCCCACAGATACGCAGTATTTT
CDR3 protein: CASSPSQRPTDTQYF

clone size: NA
V gene: TRBV2
J gene: TRBJ1-1
D gene: TRBD1
CDR3 DNA: TGTGCCAGCACGGCGGGCGTAGGACAGGGGCCGGAAGCTTTCTTT
CDR3 protein: CASTAGVGQGPEAFF

clone size: NA
V gene: TRBV29-1
J gene: TRBJ2-2
D gene: NA
CDR3 DNA: TGCAGCGTTGAAATCAGGGTAACCGGGGAGCTGTTTTTT
CDR3 protein: CSVEIRVTGELFF

clone size: few
V gene: TRBV6-1
J gene: TRBJ1-1
D gene: NA
CDR3 DNA: TGTGCCAGCAGTGGTGATTTCGGTGAAGCTTTCTTT
CDR3 protein: CASSGDFGEAFF

clone size: NA
V gene: TRBV6-2/TRBV6-3
J gene: TRBJ2-3
D gene: NA
CDR3 DNA: TGTGCCAGCAAGGCTGCCCCTATGGATACGCAGTATTTT
CDR3 protein: CASKAAPMDTQYF